This T cell receptor beta chain was observed in a study of T cells in Graves' hyperthyroidism and ophthalmopathy. The investigators amplified TCR beta CDR3 regions from RNA transcripts. First-round RT-PCR targeting the TCR CDR3 was performed with the HTBI primer set. One entry per CDR3 protein results from TCRdb running MiXCR on the multiplex PCR reads. The table lists some 770,000 distinct CDR3 sequences, about 15% of them singletons. Graves' hyperthyroidism qualified as stable when ophthalmopathy did not progress within 18 months. Those patients with uncontrolled infection, other autoimmune disease, pregnancy or lactation were excluded. About 10 ml of fresh peripheral blood supplied the PBMCs. This CDR3 region has 15 residues. With 4 bases removed from V and 7 bases from J, the gap between germline ends came to 16 bases. Looked up from germline, CDR1 is SEHNR and CDR2 is FQNEAQ (reference sequence).

The V call is TRBV7-9, the J call TRBJ2-2; possibly TRBD2 for D (5 bases). The sample taken for sequencing was blood. The clonotype originates from a man younger than 30 with Graves' hyperthyroidism. In nucleotides, the CDR3 is TGTGCCAGCAGCTCCGAGTGGGCGGCGGGCGGGGAGCTGTTTTTT. Its translation is CASSSEWAAGGELFF.